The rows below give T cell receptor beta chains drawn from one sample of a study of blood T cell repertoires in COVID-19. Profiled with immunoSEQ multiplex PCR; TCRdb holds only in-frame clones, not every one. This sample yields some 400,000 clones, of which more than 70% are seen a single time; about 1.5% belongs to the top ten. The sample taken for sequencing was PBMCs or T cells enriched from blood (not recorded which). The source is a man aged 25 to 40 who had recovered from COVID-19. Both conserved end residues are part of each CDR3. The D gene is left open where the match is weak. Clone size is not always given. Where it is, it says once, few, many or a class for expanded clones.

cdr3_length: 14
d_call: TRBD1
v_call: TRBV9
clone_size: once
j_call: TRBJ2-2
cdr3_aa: CASSQGADAGELFF
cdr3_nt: TGTGCCAGCAGCCAGGGGGCCGATGCCGGGGAGCTGTTTTTT

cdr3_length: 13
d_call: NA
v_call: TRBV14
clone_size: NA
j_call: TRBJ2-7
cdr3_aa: CASSQGSIYEQYF
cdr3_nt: TGTGCCAGCAGCCAAGGTAGTATCTACGAGCAGTACTTC

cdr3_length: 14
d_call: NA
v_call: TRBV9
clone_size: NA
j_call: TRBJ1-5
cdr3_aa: CASSGTDLLGPQHF
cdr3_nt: TGTGCCAGCAGCGGGACAGACCTTTTGGGGCCCCAGCATTTT

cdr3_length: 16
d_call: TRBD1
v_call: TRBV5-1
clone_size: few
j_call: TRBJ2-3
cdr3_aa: CASSLGTGGLENTQYF
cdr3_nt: TGCGCCAGCAGCTTGGGGACAGGGGGCTTGGAGAATACGCAGTATTTT

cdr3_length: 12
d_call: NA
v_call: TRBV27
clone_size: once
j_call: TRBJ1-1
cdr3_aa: CASSTGYTEAFF
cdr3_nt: TGTGCCAGCAGTACAGGGTACACTGAAGCTTTCTTT

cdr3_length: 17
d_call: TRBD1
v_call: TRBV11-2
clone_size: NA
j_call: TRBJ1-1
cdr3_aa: CASSPRNKGQGSTEAFF
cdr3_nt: TGTGCCAGCAGCCCAAGAAATAAGGGACAGGGTTCTACTGAAGCTTTCTTT

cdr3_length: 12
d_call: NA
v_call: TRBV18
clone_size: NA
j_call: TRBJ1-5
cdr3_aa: CASSPPEGLQHF
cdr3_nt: TGTGCCAGCTCACCACCGGAGGGTCTCCAGCATTTT

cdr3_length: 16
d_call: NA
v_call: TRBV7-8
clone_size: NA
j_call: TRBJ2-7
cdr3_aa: CASSPLVGGHAYEQYF
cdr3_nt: TGTGCCAGCAGCCCCCTCGTCGGGGGGCACGCCTACGAGCAGTACTTC

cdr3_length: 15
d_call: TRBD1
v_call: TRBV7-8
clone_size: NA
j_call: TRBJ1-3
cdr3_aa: CASSARTGDGNTIYF
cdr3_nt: TGTGCCAGCAGCGCAAGGACAGGGGATGGAAACACCATATATTTT

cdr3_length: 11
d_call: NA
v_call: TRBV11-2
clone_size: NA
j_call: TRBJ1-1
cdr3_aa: CASRWTDGAFF
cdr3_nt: TGTGCCAGCAGATGGACAGACGGAGCTTTCTTT

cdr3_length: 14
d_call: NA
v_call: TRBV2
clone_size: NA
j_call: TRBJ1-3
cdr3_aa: CASSYLKTGNTIYF
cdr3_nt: TGTGCCAGCAGCTATTTAAAAACTGGAAACACCATATATTTT

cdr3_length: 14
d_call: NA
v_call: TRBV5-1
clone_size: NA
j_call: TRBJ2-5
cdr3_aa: CASSLMPDQETQYF
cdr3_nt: TGCGCCAGCAGCTTGATGCCAGATCAAGAGACCCAGTACTTC

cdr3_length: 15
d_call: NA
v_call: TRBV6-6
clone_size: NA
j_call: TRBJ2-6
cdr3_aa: CASRPTGPGANVLTF
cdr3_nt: TGTGCCAGCAGGCCTACAGGGCCCGGGGCCAACGTCCTGACTTTC

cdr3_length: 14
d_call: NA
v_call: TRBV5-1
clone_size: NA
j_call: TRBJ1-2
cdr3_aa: CASSLAPSNYGYTF
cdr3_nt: TGCGCCAGCAGCTTGGCACCGAGCAACTATGGCTACACCTTC

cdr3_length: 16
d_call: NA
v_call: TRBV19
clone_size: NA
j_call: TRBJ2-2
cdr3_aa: CASSLFGGTNTGELFF
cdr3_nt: TGTGCCAGTAGTCTATTCGGGGGAACGAACACCGGGGAGCTGTTTTTT

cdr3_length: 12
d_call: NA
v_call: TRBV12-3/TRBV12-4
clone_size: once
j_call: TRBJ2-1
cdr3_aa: CASSLGKNEQFF
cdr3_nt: TGTGCCAGCAGTTTAGGTAAAAATGAGCAGTTCTTC

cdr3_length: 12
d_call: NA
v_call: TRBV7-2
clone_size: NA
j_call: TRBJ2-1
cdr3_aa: CASGQRYNEQFF
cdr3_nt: TGTGCCAGCGGACAGAGATACAATGAGCAGTTCTTC

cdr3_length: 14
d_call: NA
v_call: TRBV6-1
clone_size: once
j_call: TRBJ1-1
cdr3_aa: CASSEITGKGEAFF
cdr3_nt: TGTGCCAGCAGTGAAATTACAGGGAAGGGTGAAGCTTTCTTT

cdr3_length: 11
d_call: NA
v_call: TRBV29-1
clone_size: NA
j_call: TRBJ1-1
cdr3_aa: CSGGDTGEAFF
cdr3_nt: TGCAGCGGAGGGGACACCGGTGAAGCTTTCTTT

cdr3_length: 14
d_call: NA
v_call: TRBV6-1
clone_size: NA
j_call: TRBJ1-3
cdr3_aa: CASRDSNSGNTIYF
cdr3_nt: TGTGCCAGCAGGGACAGTAACTCTGGAAACACCATATATTTT

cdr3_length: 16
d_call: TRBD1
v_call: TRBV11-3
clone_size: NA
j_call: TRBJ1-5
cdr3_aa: CASSLAQDRLHQPQHF
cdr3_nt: TGTGCCAGCAGCTTAGCACAGGACAGGCTTCATCAGCCCCAGCATTTT

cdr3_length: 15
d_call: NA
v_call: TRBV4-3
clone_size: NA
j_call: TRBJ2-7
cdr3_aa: CASSQGQAQGYEQYF
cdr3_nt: TGCGCCAGCAGCCAAGGCCAGGCCCAAGGCTACGAGCAGTACTTC

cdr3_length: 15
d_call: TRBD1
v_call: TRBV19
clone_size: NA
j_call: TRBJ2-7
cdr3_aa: CASSIDGTGAREQYF
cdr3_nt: TGTGCCAGTAGTATAGATGGGACAGGGGCACGCGAGCAGTACTTC

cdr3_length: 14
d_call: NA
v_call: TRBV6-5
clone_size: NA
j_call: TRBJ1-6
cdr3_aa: CASSYLWGDSPLHF
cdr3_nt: TGTGCCAGCAGTTACCTCTGGGGGGATTCACCCCTCCACTTT